What follows describes a single T cell receptor (beta chain). The entry originates in a study of PD-L1 blockade in urothelial cancer. Study information: Blood drawn 3 weeks (second dose) and 6 weeks after treatment start was analyzed.

Sequenced by immunoSEQ multiplex PCR; TCRdb stores in-frame clones only, minus some. The sample consists of 35,000 to 45,000 clones, around 83% of them appearing once. The CDR3 extends over 16 amino acids. Germline V CDR1 and CDR2: MNHEY, SMNVEV (reference sequence). After removal of 7 bases from V and 3 bases from J, the junction contained 6 bases not matched to a gene. The patients had locally advanced or metastatic urothelial carcinoma. The starting material was PBMCs, obtained around atezolizumab (anti-PD-L1) treatment. This sequence originates from a man aged 55 to 70 with urothelial cancer. The chain has TRBV27 and TRBJ2-2; 12 nucleotides agree with TRBD2. This CDR3 reads CASNPTSGRYTGELFF. CDR3 nucleotides: TGTGCCAGCAATCCTACTAGCGGGAGGTACACCGGGGAGCTGTTTTTT.